Listed below are T cell receptor beta chains from one sample, sequenced in a study of early T cells in non-severe SARS-CoV-2 infection. Using its own MiXCR run on the 5' RACE reads, TCRdb lists one record per CDR3 protein. This table holds about 71,000 distinct CDR3 sequences, more than 12% found once. The specimen comprised whole blood, sampled at baseline. The receptors stem from an adult who was a healthcare worker with PCR-confirmed SARS-CoV-2 infection or an uninfected control (not recorded which). Each CDR3 is given with its conserved first and last residue. The order of the fields is J gene, V gene, CDR3 protein.

J: TRBJ2-1; V: TRBV18; CDR3: CASSVSGGGTPEQFF
J: TRBJ2-7; V: TRBV4-1; CDR3: CASSPGSGPYEQYF
J: TRBJ2-7; V: TRBV19; CDR3: CASSRTGSSEQYF
J: TRBJ2-3; V: TRBV5-1; CDR3: CASSLKATGATDTQYF
J: TRBJ2-4; V: TRBV5-6; CDR3: CASSGVLAKNIQYF
J: TRBJ1-1; V: TRBV6-2/TRBV6-3; CDR3: CASTPPWTTEAFF
J: TRBJ2-1; V: TRBV20-1; CDR3: CSARPPAGTRGYNEQFF
J: TRBJ2-3; V: TRBV6-1; CDR3: CASRAGYSTDTQYF
J: TRBJ2-7; V: TRBV20-1; CDR3: CSARRPGLAGGRAYEQYF
J: TRBJ2-3; V: TRBV27; CDR3: CASRPGTLFTDTQYF
J: TRBJ2-5; V: TRBV7-2; CDR3: CASSLAMSGSGGQETQYF
J: TRBJ1-4; V: TRBV28; CDR3: CASSYTGTGREKLFF
J: TRBJ2-2; V: TRBV2; CDR3: CASTVLANTGELFF
J: TRBJ2-1; V: TRBV20-1; CDR3: CSARDTVNSYNEQFF
J: TRBJ2-7; V: TRBV20-1; CDR3: CSARRGRLSYEQYF
J: TRBJ2-7; V: TRBV9; CDR3: CASSVGDLTSYEQYF
J: TRBJ2-1; V: TRBV4-2; CDR3: CASSQDPGLAGGTYNEQFF
J: TRBJ2-7; V: TRBV5-4; CDR3: CASGLRLAGEQYF
J: TRBJ2-7; V: TRBV7-2; CDR3: CASSLGTGYVEQYF
J: TRBJ1-1; V: TRBV10-2; CDR3: CASIGTVSSVNTEAFF
J: TRBJ2-5; V: TRBV6-5; CDR3: CASSYSRSQETQYF
J: TRBJ2-5; V: TRBV15; CDR3: CATSSPSQGMPPETQYF
J: TRBJ1-1; V: TRBV20-1; CDR3: CSGHPGAEAAFF
J: TRBJ2-2; V: TRBV7-6; CDR3: CASSFQAGGKTGELFF
J: TRBJ2-1; V: TRBV5-5; CDR3: CASSPRHRGDEQFF
J: TRBJ2-7; V: TRBV29-1; CDR3: CSVSRQGDVEQYF
J: TRBJ2-3; V: TRBV19; CDR3: CASREPGQGSTDTQYF
J: TRBJ2-5; V: TRBV7-2; CDR3: CASSPISETQYF
J: TRBJ2-5; V: TRBV7-3; CDR3: CASSLKVGGETQYF
J: TRBJ2-1; V: TRBV5-1; CDR3: CASSFGGAAYNEQFF
J: TRBJ2-3; V: TRBV30; CDR3: CAWSTPSGKDTQYF
J: TRBJ1-3; V: TRBV12-3/TRBV12-4; CDR3: CASRGQGAGNTIYF
J: TRBJ2-3; V: TRBV7-2; CDR3: CASSLGNGLTSGSDTQYF
J: TRBJ1-5; V: TRBV6-1; CDR3: CASSEVGISNQPQHF
J: TRBJ2-1; V: TRBV3-1; CDR3: CASSQVVLGGRRINEQFF
J: TRBJ1-2; V: TRBV5-1; CDR3: CASSLAGTGDVGYTF
J: TRBJ1-1; V: TRBV5-6; CDR3: CASSLVGGGTEAFF
J: TRBJ1-5; V: TRBV29-1; CDR3: CSALDRGRDQPQHF
J: TRBJ2-1; V: TRBV2; CDR3: CASSTAGEQFF
J: TRBJ1-1; V: TRBV3-1; CDR3: CASSPVRGARIF
J: TRBJ2-7; V: TRBV3-1; CDR3: CASSQGSGTYEQYF
J: TRBJ2-1; V: TRBV7-2; CDR3: CASSFGLAGGNEQFF
J: TRBJ1-1; V: TRBV7-9; CDR3: CASSSGLWAEAFF
J: TRBJ1-1; V: TRBV6-5; CDR3: CASSTILRGVGTEAFF
J: TRBJ2-2; V: TRBV7-2; CDR3: CASSRGTSAYTGELFF
J: TRBJ2-1; V: TRBV7-9; CDR3: CASRGRAPYNEQFF
J: TRBJ1-5; V: TRBV3-1; CDR3: CASSQDLPGGQPQHF
J: TRBJ1-1; V: TRBV7-3; CDR3: CASSLQPNTEAFF
J: TRBJ1-5; V: TRBV30; CDR3: CAWRASQTQPQHF
J: TRBJ1-2; V: TRBV2; CDR3: CASSSHQGVGGYTF
J: TRBJ2-2; V: TRBV6-2/TRBV6-3; CDR3: CASRVAPNTGELFF
J: TRBJ2-7; V: TRBV11-2; CDR3: CATRSLEEQYF
J: TRBJ2-7; V: TRBV18; CDR3: CASSPMGGRRTSVGQYF
J: TRBJ2-5; V: TRBV3-1; CDR3: CASSLSSGRALGETQYF